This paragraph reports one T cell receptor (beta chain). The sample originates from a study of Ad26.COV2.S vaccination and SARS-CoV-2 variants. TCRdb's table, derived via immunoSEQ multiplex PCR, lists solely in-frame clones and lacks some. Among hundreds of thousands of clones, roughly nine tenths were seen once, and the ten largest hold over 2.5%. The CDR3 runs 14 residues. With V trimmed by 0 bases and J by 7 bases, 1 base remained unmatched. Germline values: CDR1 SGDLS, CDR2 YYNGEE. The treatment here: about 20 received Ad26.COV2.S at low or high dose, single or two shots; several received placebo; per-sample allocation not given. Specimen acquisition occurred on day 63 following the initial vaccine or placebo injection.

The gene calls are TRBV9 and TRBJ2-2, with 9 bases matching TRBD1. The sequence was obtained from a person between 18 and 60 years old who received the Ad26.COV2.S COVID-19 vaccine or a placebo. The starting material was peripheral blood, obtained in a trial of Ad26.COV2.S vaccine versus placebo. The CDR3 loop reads CASSVETGGGELFF. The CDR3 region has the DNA TGTGCCAGCAGCGTAGAGACAGGGGGCGGGGAGCTGTTTTTT.